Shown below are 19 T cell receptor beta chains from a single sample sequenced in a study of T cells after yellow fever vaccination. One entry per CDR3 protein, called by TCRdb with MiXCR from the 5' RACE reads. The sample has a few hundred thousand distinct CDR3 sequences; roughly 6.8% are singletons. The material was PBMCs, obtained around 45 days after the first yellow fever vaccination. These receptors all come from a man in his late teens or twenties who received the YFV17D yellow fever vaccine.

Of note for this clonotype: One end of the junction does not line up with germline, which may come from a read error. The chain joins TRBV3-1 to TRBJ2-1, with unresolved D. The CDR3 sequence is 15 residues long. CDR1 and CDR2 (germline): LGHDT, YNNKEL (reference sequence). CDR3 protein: CATSQPGISYNEQFF. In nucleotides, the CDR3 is TGTGCCACCAGCCAACCGGGTATCTCCTACAATGAGCAGTTCTTC.

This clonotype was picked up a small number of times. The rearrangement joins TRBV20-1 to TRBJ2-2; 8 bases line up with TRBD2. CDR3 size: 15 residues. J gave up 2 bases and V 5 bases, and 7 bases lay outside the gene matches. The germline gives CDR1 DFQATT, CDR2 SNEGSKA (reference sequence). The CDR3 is CSALRAGGNTGELFF. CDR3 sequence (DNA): TGCAGTGCTCTGCGGGCGGGGGGTAACACCGGGGAGCTGTTTTTT.

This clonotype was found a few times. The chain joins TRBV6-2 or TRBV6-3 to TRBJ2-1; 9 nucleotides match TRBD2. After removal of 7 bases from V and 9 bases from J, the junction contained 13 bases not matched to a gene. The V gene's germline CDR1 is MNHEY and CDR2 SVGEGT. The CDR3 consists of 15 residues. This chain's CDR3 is CASTIAGVIVGEQFF. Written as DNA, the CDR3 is TGTGCCAGCACCATAGCGGGGGTCATAGTCGGTGAGCAGTTCTTC.

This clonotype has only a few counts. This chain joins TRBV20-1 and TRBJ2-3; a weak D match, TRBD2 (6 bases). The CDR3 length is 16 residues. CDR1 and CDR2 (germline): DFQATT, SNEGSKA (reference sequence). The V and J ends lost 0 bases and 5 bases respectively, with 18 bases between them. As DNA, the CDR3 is TGCAGTGCTAGAGATTATAGGGGACTCATCAGAGATACGCAGTATTTT. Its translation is CSARDYRGLIRDTQYF.

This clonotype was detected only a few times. CDR3: CSVGIGQKETQYF. CDR3 DNA sequence: TGCAGCGTTGGGATCGGACAGAAAGAGACCCAGTACTTC. V usage is TRBV29-1 and J usage is TRBJ2-5; tentatively, D is TRBD1 (6 bases). The V end was cut by 4 bases, the J end by 3 bases, with 12 bases between. The CDR3 covers 13 residues. From germline, CDR1 is SQVTM and CDR2 ANQGSEA.

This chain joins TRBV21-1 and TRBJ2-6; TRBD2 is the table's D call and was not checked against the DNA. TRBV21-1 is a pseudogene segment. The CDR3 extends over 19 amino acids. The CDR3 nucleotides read TGTGCCAGCAGCCCCAGAGGGTTGCTAACAGGCTCTGGGGCCAACGTCCTGACTTTC. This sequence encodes CASSPRGLLTGSGANVLTF.

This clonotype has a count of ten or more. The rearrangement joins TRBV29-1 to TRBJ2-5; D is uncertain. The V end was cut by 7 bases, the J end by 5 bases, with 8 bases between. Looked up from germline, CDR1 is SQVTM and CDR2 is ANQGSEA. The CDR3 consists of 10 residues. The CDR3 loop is CSGRLETQYF. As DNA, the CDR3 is TGCAGCGGCAGATTGGAGACCCAGTACTTC.

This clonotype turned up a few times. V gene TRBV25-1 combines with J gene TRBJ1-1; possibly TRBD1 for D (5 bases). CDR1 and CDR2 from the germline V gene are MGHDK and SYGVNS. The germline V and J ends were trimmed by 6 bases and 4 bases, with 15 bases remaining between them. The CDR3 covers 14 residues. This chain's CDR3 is CASSARGASTEAFF. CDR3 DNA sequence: TGTGCCAGCAGCGCCCGAGGGGCGAGCACTGAAGCTTTCTTT.

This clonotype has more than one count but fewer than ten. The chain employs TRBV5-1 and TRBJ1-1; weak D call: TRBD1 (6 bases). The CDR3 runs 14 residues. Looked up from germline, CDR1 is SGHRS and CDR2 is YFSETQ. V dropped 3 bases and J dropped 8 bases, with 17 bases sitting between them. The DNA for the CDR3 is TGCGCCAGCAGCTCTGTCGTCAGAGGGGGGGAAGCTTTCTTT. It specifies CASSSVVRGGEAFF.

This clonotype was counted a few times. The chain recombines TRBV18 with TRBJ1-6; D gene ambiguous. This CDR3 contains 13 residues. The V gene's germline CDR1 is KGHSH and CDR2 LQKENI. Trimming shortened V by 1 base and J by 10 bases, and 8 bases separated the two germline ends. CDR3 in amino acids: CASSPRGGSPLHF. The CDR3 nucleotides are TGTGCCAGCTCACCACGGGGTGGGTCACCCCTCCACTTT.

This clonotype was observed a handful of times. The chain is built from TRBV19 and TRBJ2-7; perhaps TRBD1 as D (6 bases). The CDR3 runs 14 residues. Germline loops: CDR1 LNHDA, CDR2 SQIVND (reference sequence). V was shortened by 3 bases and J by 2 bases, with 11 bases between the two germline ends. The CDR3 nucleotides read TGTGCCAGTAGTATCGCAGGGGCGGCCTACGAGCAGTACTTC. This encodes CASSIAGAAYEQYF. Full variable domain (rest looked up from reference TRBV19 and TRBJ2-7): DGGITQSPKYLFRKEGQNVTLSCEQNLNHDAMYWYRQDPGQGLRLIYYSQIVNDFQKGDIAEGYSVSREKKESFPLTVTSAQKNPTAFYLCASSIAGAAYEQYFGPGTRLTVT.

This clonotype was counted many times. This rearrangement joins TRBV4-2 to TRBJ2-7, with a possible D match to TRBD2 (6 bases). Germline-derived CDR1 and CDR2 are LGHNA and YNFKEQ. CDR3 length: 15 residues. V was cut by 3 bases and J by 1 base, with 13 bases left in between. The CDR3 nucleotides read TGTGCCAGCAGCCAGTTACTAGCTAAATCCTACGAGCAGTACTTC. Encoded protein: CASSQLLAKSYEQYF.

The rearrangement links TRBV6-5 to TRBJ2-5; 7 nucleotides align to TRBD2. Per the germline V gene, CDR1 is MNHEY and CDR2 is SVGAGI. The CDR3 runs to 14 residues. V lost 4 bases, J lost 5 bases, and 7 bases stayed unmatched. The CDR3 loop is CASSFQTSPETQYF. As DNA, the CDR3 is TGTGCCAGCAGTTTCCAGACTAGCCCGGAGACCCAGTACTTC.

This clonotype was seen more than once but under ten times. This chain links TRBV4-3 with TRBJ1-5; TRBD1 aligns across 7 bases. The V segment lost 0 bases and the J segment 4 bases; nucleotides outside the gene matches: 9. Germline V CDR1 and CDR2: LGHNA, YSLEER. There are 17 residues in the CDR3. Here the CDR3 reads CASSQDLRTGQNQPQHF. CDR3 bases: TGCGCCAGCAGCCAAGACCTCAGGACAGGACAGAATCAGCCCCAGCATTTT.

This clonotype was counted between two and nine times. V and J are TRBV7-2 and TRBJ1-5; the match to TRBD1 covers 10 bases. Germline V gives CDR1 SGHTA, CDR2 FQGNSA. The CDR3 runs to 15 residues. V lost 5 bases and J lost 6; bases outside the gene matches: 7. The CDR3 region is CASSPGQGLGQPQHF. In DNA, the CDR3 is TGTGCCAGCAGCCCGGGACAGGGGTTGGGTCAGCCCCAGCATTTT.

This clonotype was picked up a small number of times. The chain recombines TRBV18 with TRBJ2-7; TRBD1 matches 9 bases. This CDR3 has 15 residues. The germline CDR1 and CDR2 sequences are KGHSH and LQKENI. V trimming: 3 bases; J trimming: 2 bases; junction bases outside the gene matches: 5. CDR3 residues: CASSPLGQGPYEQYV. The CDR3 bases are TGTGCCAGCTCACCTCTGGGACAGGGTCCCTACGAGCAGTACGTC.

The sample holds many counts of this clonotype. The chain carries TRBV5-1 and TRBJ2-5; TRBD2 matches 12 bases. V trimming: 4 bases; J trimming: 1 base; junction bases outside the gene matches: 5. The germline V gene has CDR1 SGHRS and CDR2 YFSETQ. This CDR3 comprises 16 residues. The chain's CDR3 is CASSPTSGGPQETQYF. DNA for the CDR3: TGCGCCAGCAGCCCGACTAGCGGGGGCCCCCAAGAGACCCAGTACTTC. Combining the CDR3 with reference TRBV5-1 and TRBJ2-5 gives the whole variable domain KAGVTQTPRYLIKTRGQQVTLSCSPISGHRSVSWYQQTPGQGLQFLFEYFSETQRNKGNFPGRFSGRQFSNSRSEMNVSTLELGDSALYLCASSPTSGGPQETQYFGPGTRLLVL.

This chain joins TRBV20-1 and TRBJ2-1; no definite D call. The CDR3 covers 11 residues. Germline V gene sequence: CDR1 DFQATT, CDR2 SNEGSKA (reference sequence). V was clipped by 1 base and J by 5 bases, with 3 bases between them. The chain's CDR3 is CSARGNNEQFF. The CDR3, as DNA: TGCAGTGCTAGAGGGAACAATGAGCAGTTCTTC.

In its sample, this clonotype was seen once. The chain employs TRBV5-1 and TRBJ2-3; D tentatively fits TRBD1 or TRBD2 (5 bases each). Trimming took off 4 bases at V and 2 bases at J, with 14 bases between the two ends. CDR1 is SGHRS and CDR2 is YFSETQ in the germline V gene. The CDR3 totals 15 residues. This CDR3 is CASSPGNRITDTQYF. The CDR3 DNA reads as TGCGCCAGCAGCCCGGGAAACAGGATCACAGATACGCAGTATTTT.